Included here is one TCR beta chain sequence, with context. Its cognate antigen is unknown. Primers used in a second PCR of about 6 to 11 cycles were a sample-barcoded 5' primer and a J-beta primer mix. Using its own MiXCR run on the 5' RACE reads, TCRdb lists one record per CDR3 protein. The data show roughly 2 million distinct CDR3 sequences, around 50% seen once. This CDR3 contains 16 residues. Germline V gene sequence: CDR1 PRHDT, CDR2 FYEKMQ (reference sequence). The sample originates from a study of blood T cells in healthy people across ages. Findings and limits, study-wide: A greater number of naive CD4+ cells and higher diversity distinguished long-lived donors from aged donors.

The J gene is TRBJ2-4, the V gene TRBV13, with a tentative D call TRBD1 (6 bases). The last part of the DNA fits TRBJ2-5 better; the J call may be wrong. The clonotype comes from a woman aged 40 to 49 in good health. Sequencing input: blood. CDR3: CASSDGPQGSRETQYF. The DNA of the CDR3 is TGTGCCAGCAGCGACGGGCCACAGGGCTCCCGAGAGACCCAGTACTTC.